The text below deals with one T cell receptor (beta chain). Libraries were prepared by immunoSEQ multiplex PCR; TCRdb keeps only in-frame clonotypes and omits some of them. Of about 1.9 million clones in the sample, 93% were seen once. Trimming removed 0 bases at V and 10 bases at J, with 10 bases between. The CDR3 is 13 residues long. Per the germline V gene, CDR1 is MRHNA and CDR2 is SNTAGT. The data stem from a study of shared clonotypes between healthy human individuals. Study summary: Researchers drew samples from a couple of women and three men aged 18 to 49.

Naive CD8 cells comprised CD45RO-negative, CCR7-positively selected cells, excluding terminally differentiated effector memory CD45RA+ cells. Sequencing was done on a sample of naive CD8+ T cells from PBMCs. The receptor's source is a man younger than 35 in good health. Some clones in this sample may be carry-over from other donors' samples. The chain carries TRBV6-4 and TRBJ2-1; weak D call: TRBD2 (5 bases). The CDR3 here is CASSDSAEAEQFF. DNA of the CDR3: TGTGCCAGCAGTGACTCCGCGGAGGCCGAGCAGTTCTTC.